This T cell receptor (beta chain) came from a study of blood T cell repertoires in COVID-19. Study summary: COVID-19 samples from acute and convalescent phases originated in the United States, Italy and Spain. From T cells, B-cell-depleted T cells, or PBMCs came the material, which was cDNA or gDNA.

Sequenced by immunoSEQ multiplex PCR; TCRdb stores in-frame clones only, minus some. The sample shows some 75,000 clones, approximately 80% of them seen only once. Trimming cost V 6 bases and J 0 bases, with 9 bases left between them. Germline V CDR1 and CDR2: SNHLY, FYNNEI. The CDR3 sequence is 13 residues long. The material sequenced was peripheral blood. The V and J genes are TRBV2 and TRBJ2-7, with D possibly TRBD1 on 5 matching bases. The TCR sequence derives from a middle-aged man with COVID-19, enrolled during active disease. CDR3 nucleotides: TGTGCCAGCAGGGGGCGGCTCTCCTACGAGCAGTACTTC. The encoded protein is CASRGRLSYEQYF.